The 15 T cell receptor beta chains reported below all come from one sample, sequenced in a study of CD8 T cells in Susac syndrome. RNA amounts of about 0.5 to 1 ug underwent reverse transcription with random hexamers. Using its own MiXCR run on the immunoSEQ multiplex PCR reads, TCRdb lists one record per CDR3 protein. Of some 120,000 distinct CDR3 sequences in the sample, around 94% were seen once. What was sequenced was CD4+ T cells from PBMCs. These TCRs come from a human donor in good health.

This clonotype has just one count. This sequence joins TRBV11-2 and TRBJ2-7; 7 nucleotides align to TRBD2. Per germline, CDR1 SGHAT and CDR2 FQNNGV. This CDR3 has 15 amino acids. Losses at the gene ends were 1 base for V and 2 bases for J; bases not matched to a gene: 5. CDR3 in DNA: TGTGCCAGCAGCTTAGGGGCTAGCGGCACCTACGAGCAGTACTTC. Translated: CASSLGASGTYEQYF.

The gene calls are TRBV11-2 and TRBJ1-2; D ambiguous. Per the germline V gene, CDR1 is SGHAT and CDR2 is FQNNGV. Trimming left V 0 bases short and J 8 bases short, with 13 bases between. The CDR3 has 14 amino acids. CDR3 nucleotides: TGTGCCAGCAGCTTAGATTGGAGCGGCGGAGGCTACACCTTC. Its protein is CASSLDWSGGGYTF. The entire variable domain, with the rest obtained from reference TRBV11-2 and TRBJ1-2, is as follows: EAGVAQSPRYKIIEKRQSVAFWCNPISGHATLYWYQQILGQGPKLLIQFQNNGVVDDSQLPKDRFSAERLKGVDSTLKIQPAKLEDSAVYLCASSLDWSGGGYTFGSGTRLTVV.

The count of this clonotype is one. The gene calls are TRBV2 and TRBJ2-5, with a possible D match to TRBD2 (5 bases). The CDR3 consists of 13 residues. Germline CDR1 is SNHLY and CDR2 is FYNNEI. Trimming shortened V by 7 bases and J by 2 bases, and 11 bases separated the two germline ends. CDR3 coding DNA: TGTGCCAGCAAACGGGGAGAACAAGAGACCCAGTACTTC. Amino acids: CASKRGEQETQYF.

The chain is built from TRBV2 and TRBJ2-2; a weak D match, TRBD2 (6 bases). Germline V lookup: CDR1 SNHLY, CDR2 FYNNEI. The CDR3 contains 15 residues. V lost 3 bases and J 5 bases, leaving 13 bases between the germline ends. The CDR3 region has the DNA TGTGCCAGCAGTGAGAGCGTAGGAGGGACCGGGGAGCTGTTTTTT. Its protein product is CASSESVGGTGELFF.

The CDR3 nucleotides read TGCGCCAGCAGCGAGGAACAAGAGACCCAGTACTTC. Translating gives CASSEEQETQYF. The chain employs TRBV5-1 and TRBJ2-5, with D hard to call. V was trimmed by 4 bases and J by 2 bases, leaving 6 bases between them. The CDR3 spans 12 residues. The germline gives CDR1 SGHRS, CDR2 YFSETQ.

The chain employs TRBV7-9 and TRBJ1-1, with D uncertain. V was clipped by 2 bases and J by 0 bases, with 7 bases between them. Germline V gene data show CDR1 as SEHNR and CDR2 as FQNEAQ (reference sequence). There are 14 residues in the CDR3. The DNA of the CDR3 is TGTGCCAGCAGCTTAAGGAATATGAACACTGAAGCTTTCTTT. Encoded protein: CASSLRNMNTEAFF.

The CDR3 region is CASSIGANPSTDTQYF. The CDR3 DNA reads TGTGCCAGTAGTATTGGGGCCAACCCTAGCACAGATACGCAGTATTTT. J is TRBJ2-3 and V is TRBV19; a possible D gene is TRBD1 (5 bases). This CDR3 is built from 16 residues. The germline V gene encodes CDR1 LNHDA and CDR2 SQIVND (reference sequence). With 3 bases removed from V and 0 bases from J, the gap between germline ends came to 13 bases.

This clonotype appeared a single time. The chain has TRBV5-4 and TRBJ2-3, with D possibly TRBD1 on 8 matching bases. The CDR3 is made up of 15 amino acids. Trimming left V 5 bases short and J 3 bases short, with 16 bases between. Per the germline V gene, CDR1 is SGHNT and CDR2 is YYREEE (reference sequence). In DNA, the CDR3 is TGTGCCAGCAGACACAGGGGGGGTGTTACAGATACGCAGTATTTT. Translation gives CASRHRGGVTDTQYF.

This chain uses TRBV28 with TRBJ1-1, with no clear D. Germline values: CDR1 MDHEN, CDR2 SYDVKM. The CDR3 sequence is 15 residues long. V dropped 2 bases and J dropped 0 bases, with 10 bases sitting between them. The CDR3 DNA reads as TGTGCCAGCAGTTTAGGAGGGATCATGAACACTGAAGCTTTCTTT. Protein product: CASSLGGIMNTEAFF. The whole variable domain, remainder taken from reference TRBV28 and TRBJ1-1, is DVKVTQSSRYLVKRTGEKVFLECVQDMDHENMFWYRQDPGLGLRLIYFSYDVKMKEKGDIPEGYSVSREKKERFSLILESASTNQTSMYLCASSLGGIMNTEAFFGQGTRLTVV.

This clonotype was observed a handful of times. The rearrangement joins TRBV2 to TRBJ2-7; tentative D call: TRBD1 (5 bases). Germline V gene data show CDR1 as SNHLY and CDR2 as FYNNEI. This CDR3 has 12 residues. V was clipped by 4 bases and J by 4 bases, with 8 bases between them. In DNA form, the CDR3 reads TGTGCCAGCAGTGGGACACCATACGAGCAGTACTTC. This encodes CASSGTPYEQYF.

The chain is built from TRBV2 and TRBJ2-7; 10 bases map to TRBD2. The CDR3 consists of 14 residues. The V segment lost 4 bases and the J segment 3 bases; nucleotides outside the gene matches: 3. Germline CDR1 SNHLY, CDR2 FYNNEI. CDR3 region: CASSARLAGYEQYF. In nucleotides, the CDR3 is TGTGCCAGCAGTGCGCGACTAGCGGGCTACGAGCAGTACTTC.

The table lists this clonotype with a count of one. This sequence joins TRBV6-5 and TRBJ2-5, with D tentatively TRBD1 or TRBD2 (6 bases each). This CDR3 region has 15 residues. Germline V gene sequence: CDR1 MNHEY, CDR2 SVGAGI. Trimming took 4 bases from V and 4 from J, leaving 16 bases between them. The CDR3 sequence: CASSSLRGGGETQYF. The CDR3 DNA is TGTGCCAGCAGTTCCCTACGAGGGGGAGGAGAGACCCAGTACTTC.

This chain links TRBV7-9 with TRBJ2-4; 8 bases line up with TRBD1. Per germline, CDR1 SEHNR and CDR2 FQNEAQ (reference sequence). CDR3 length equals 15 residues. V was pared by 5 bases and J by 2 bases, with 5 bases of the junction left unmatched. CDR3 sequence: CASSANRGSKNIQYF. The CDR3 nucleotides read TGTGCCAGCAGCGCCAACAGGGGGTCCAAAAACATTCAGTACTTC.

The DNA for the CDR3 is TGTGCCAGCAGTCGCGGAACTAGTAACGCGCGCGAGACCCAGTACTTC. Residues: CASSRGTSNARETQYF. The chain joins TRBV12-3 or TRBV12-4 to TRBJ2-5, with D perhaps matching TRBD2 (5 bases). The CDR3 covers 16 residues. Trimming shortened V by 5 bases and J by 5 bases, and 21 bases separated the two germline ends.

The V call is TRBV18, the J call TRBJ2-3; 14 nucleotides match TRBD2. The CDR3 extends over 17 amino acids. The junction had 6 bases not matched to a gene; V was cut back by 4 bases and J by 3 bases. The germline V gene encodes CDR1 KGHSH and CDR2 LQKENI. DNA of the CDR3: TGTGCCAGCTCACAGGGACTAGCGGGAGCCCGTACAGATACGCAGTATTTT. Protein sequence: CASSQGLAGARTDTQYF.